Sequencing of this TCR beta chain was carried out in a study of somatic mutations in cytotoxic T cells in rheumatoid arthritis. Study overall: Immediately following diagnosis and ahead of any treatment, patient blood (under 31 ml EDTA) was drawn.

Germline-derived CDR1 and CDR2 are MNHEY and SMNVEV (reference sequence). V trimming: 2 bases; J trimming: 6 bases; junction bases outside the gene matches: 1. This CDR3 has 12 amino acids. The assay was immunoSEQ multiplex PCR, and TCRdb's table has in-frame clones only and misses some. The sample includes about 15,000 clones, 72% seen only once; the top ten take about 10%. The chain combines TRBV27 with TRBJ2-7; TRBD2 aligns across 7 bases. Sequenced material: CD8+ T cells sorted from blood. This receptor was taken from an adult with rheumatoid arthritis. The CDR3: CASSLGGGEQYF. The CDR3 DNA reads TGTGCCAGCAGTTTAGGGGGGGGCGAGCAGTACTTC.